This T cell receptor beta chain comes out of a study of CD8+ T cells in alopecia areata. Study-wide context: The investigators scored severity in treated patients by the percentage of affected scalp area.

This clone was seen more than once but under ten times. Its specificity is not known. Study observations and caveats: Tofacitinib did not eliminate many expanded lesional clones from scalp or blood. Any link of baseline CD8+ expansion to response, resting on one nonresponder, remains uncertain.

Reverse transcription of extracted RNA yielded cDNA, which provided the sequencing template. The assay was immunoSEQ multiplex PCR, and TCRdb's table has in-frame clones only and misses some. The sample contains approximately 120,000 clones, over 60% of which appear only once. CDR1 and CDR2 (germline): GTSNPN, SVGIG (reference sequence). With 2 bases removed from V and 6 bases from J, the gap between germline ends came to 12 bases. The CDR3 contains 13 residues. The sample's treatment: oral pan-JAK inhibitor, 5-10 mg twice daily. PBMCs, the starting material, were the source of sorted CD4+ and CD8+ T cells.

This chain connects TRBV30 to TRBJ2-3; either TRBD1 or TRBD2 may fit D (5 bases each). Specimen: CD4+ T cells sorted from blood, collected at week 4, from a patient treated with tofacitinib. The source of this sequence is a human donor with alopecia areata. The CDR3 bases are TGTGCCTGGAGTATCTTGGGGGATGATACGCAGTATTTT. As protein: CAWSILGDDTQYF.